This T cell receptor beta chain was recovered during a study of blood T cell repertoires in COVID-19. For the study at large: COVID-19 samples collected from the United States, Italy and Spain covered acute and convalescent phases. The analysed material was cDNA or gDNA that came from T cells, B-cell-depleted T cells, or PBMCs.

Authors' methods: How many nucleated cells were present was estimated from reference gene primer amplification. Some clones are missing from TCRdb's copy, which holds only in-frame ones; the method was immunoSEQ multiplex PCR. V and J calls and clone size are as listed in that table; D and trimming were resolved from the DNA. The repertoire holds about 100,000 clones, with approximately 90% as singletons. The V gene's germline CDR1 is MNHEY and CDR2 SVGEGT. This CDR3 is built from 16 residues. The ends lost 4 bases at V and 1 base at J; junction bases unmatched: 5. The TCR comes from a man aged 60 to 69 with acute or convalescent COVID-19. Sequencing was carried out using peripheral blood. The chain combines TRBV6-2 or TRBV6-3 with TRBJ2-4, with 9 bases identical to TRBD1. CDR3 coding DNA: TGTGCCAGCAGTTGGGGGACAGGGTGGGCCAAAAACATTCAGTACTTC. This gives the protein CASSWGTGWAKNIQYF.